This T cell receptor beta chain was sequenced in a study of regulatory T cells in long-lasting Graves disease. Overall study context: Graves' disease counted as persistent after over 5 years of antithyroid drugs with positive TSH receptor antibodies.

General study results and limits: The study found TRBV28, TRBJ1-2 and TRBJ2-5 favored in persistent disease. For persistent Graves' patients, TCR diversity was lower than for newly diagnosed ones.

The CDR3 is 13 residues long. Trimming cost V 0 bases and J 5 bases, with 7 bases left between them. The germline V gene encodes CDR1 LNHNV and CDR2 YYDKDF (reference sequence). Worth noting for this clonotype: What it binds is not known.

Time point described: persistent/refractory GD, antithyroid drugs over 5 years with positive TRAb. Scientists built the TCR library using RNA that was extracted from PBMCs. Peripheral blood, approximately 9.6 milliliters of it, was drawn into EDTA tubes. Investigators prepared the TCR beta libraries by applying iRepertoire HTBI primers and Arm-PCR of CDR3 regions. A single record per CDR3 protein comes from TCRdb applying MiXCR to the multiplex PCR reads. The sample includes roughly 400,000 distinct CDR3 sequences, 20% to 25% seen only once; the top ten take approximately 14%. This TCR derives from a female donor with Graves disease. This chain joins TRBV15 and TRBJ1-1; D gene unclear. The sequencing used peripheral blood mononuclear cells (PBMCs), collected when the disease was refractory, from a patient treated with antithyroid drugs. Here the CDR3 DNA reads TGTGCCACCAGCAGAGAGGTCCGAACTGAAGCTTTCTTT. Translated, it gives CATSREVRTEAFF.